This T cell receptor (beta chain) was observed in a study of cytomegalovirus exposure and HLA in healthy donors. 13 Jbeta primers and 60 Vbeta primers were used for the PCR. This table comes from immunoSEQ multiplex PCR, and its TCRdb copy is limited to in-frame clones, with some not included. Seen here are around 150,000 clones, more than 65% observed once, and the top ten hold around 6.2%. This CDR3 spans 16 amino acids. V shed 4 bases, J shed 2 bases, and the junction held 11 bases outside the gene matches. Germline V gives CDR1 SGHRS, CDR2 YFSETQ. The sequencing sample was made of PBMCs. This chain connects TRBV5-1 to TRBJ2-5, with TRBD1 matching 7 bases. The sequence derives from a man younger than 45 in good health and CMV-seropositive. For the CDR3, the DNA is TGCGCCAGCAGCCTTAACAGGGGACGGTGGCAAGAGACCCAGTACTTC. Encoded protein: CASSLNRGRWQETQYF.